This TCR beta chain derives from a study of read filtering for tumor transcriptome and immune sequencing. Study information: Patients were 17 male and 13 to 15 female, mean age 65.9 years, range about 40 to 85.

This CDR3 spans 16 amino acids. Germline CDR1 reads SGHTA; CDR2 reads FQGNSA. V was clipped by 7 bases and J by 3 bases; unmatched bases: 9. Sampling of bone marrow took place during active disease in every patient. The library was built from about 400 ng RNA with molecular barcoded adaptors for alpha/delta and beta/gamma chains. TCRdb re-called the reads through MiXCR, storing one row per CDR3 protein. The table lists some 120,000 distinct CDR3 sequences, about an eighth of them singletons. Sequencing was done on a sample of a population of CD138-negative cells sorted from bone marrow. The V gene is TRBV7-2, the J gene TRBJ2-3, with TRBD2 matching 11 bases. The clonotype comes from a donor older than 35 with multiple myeloma. The CDR3 loop reads CASTRVRTSGTDTQYF. The CDR3 bases are TGTGCCAGCACCCGGGTCCGGACTAGCGGGACAGATACGCAGTATTTT.